The subject of this entry is one TCR beta chain. Its matching antigen is unknown. This entry comes from a study of vaccination and CD4 T cells after COVID-19. Study context: Every participant was given two doses of BNT162b2 or mRNA-1273 vaccine. At a median approximately 97 days (range 35 to 161) after diagnosis, post-COVID samples were drawn.

General study findings and limits: Researchers report that 304 of 307 vaccine-specific clones in convalescent patients proved spike mono-reactive.

V lost 5 bases, J lost 4 bases, and 9 bases lay in between. Germline assignment: CDR1 SGHVS and CDR2 FQNEAQ. There are 13 residues in the CDR3. From the PCR reads, TCRdb called clonotypes with MiXCR, one entry per CDR3 protein. The sample yields 20,000 to 25,000 distinct CDR3 sequences, about 60% seen once. The sample in question was CD4+ T cells from blood, obtained before SARS-CoV-2 vaccination. J is TRBJ1-5 and V is TRBV7-8, with D possibly TRBD1 on 5 matching bases. The source of this sequence is a human donor who had recovered from COVID-19. The CDR3, as DNA: TGTGCCAGCAGCCTTGGACAAAATCAGCCCCAGCATTTT. It yields the protein CASSLGQNQPQHF.